Detailed here is one T cell receptor (beta chain). What it recognizes is unknown. This entry comes from a study of vaccination and CD4 T cells after COVID-19. Study details: Six male and four female convalescents took part, two of them Hispanic. Overlapping spike peptides of SARS-CoV-2, HCoV-NL63, HCoV-OC43 and HCoV-229E were used, and cells were stimulated with them. Cultures acting as controls obtained a CEFX pool, an HIV-1 Nef pool, or no peptide.

Study-wide points: Median SARS-CoV-2-reactive clonotype numbers went from 21 to 38; this increase was not significant.

The treatment is: roughly 10-day PBMC culture with coronavirus spike peptide pools or control peptides (ViraFEST assay). The unexposed donor gave CD4+ T cells before the COVID-19 pandemic (2011-2018). CDR3 length equals 17 residues. The V segment lost 3 bases and the J segment 5 bases; nucleotides outside the gene matches: 11. Germline V CDR1 and CDR2: SGDLS, YYNGEE. Sequencing of cultured CD4+ T cell DNA used the Oncomine TCR Beta short-read assay. Cultured CD4+ T cells yielded the extracted genomic DNA. Each CDR3 protein gets one entry after TCRdb re-called the PCR reads with MiXCR. This table has 10,000 or so distinct CDR3 sequences, roughly 35% appearing once.

Sequenced sample: CD4+ T cells from blood, cultured in vitro. This TCR came from a human donor in good health. This chain connects TRBV9 to TRBJ1-6; 7 bases fit TRBD1. CDR3 region: CASSAAQGGPNNSPLHF. Written as DNA, the CDR3 is TGTGCCAGCAGCGCCGCCCAGGGGGGACCAAATAATTCACCCCTCCACTTT.